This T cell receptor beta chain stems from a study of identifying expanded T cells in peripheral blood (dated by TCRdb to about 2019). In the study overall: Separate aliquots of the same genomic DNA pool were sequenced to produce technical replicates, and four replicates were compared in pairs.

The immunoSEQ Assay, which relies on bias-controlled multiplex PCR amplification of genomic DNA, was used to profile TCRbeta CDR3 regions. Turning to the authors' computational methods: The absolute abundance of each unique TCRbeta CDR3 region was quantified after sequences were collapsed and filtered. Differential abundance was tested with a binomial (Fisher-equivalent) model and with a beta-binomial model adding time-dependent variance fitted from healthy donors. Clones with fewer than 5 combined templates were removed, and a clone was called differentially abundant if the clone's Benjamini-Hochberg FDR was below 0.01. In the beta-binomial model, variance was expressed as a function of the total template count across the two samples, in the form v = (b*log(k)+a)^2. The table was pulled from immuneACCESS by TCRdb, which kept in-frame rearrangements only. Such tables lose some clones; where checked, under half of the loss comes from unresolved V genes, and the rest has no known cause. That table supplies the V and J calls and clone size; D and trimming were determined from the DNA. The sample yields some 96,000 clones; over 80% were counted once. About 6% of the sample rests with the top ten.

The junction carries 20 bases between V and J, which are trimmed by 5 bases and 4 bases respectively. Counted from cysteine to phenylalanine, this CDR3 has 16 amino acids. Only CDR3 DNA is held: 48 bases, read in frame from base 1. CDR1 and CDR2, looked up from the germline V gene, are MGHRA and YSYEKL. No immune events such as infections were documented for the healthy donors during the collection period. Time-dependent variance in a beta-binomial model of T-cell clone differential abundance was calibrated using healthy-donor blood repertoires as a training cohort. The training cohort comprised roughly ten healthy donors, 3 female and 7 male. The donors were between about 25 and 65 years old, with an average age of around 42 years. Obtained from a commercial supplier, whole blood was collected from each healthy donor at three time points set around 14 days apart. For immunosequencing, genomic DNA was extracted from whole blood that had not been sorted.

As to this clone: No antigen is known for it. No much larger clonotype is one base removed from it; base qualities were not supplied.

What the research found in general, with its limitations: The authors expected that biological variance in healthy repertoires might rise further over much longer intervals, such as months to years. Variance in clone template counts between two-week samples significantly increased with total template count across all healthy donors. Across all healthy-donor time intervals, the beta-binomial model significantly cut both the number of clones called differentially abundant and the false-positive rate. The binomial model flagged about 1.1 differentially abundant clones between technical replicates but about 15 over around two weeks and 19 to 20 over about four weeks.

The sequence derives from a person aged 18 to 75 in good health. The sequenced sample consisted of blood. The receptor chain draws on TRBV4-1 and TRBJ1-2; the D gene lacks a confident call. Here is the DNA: TGCGCCAGCAGCAGGCTCAAGAACCGAAAGACCTATGGCTACACCTTC. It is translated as CASSRLKNRKTYGYTF.